This T cell receptor (beta chain) was identified during a study of T cells after yellow fever vaccination. Study-wide points: Re-detected after boosting: most primary clones, more than 95% of CD4 and about 90% of CD8. CD4 and CD8 compartments shared a small share of clonotypes, likely from convergent recombination.

Template switching by 5'RACE produced TCR cDNA, adding a universal primer site and UMIs. Via MiXCR, TCRdb re-called the 5' RACE reads, giving one row per CDR3 protein. The table lists 200,000 to 300,000 distinct CDR3 sequences, approximately 6.7% of them singletons, with roughly 1% in the top ten. Germline V CDR1 and CDR2: SGHTA, FQGNSA. Trimming stripped 1 base from V and 7 bases from J, with 17 bases between. This CDR3 has 15 residues. The sample holds a few counts of this clonotype. Its antigen is not identified. The source material was CD4+ T cells sorted from PBMCs, sampled on the day of the yellow fever booster vaccination. The sequence was obtained from a young man who received the YFV17D yellow fever vaccine. The rearrangement joins TRBV7-2 to TRBJ2-7; D assignment may be TRBD1 or TRBD2 (5 bases each). The CDR3 nucleotides are TGTGCCAGCAGCTTAGGGGGGTTCGGCCCGGGAGAGCAGTACTTC. Amino acids: CASSLGGFGPGEQYF.